This T cell receptor beta chain stems from a study of PD-1 blockade in classical Hodgkin lymphoma. Whole-study context: Each patient was given nivolumab 3 mg/kg through a vein every 2 weeks.

The CDR3 totals 15 residues. Looked up from germline, CDR1 is LNHNV and CDR2 is YYDKDF (reference sequence). With V trimmed by 4 bases and J by 5 bases, 5 bases remained unmatched. Autologous stem cell transplantation was followed by relapse in every patient, and brentuximab vedotin exposure varied. Patients reached a best response of complete response, partial response or progressive disease. Study-level results: Exclusion removed patients who began nivolumab under 1 year after ASCT. The study reported lower baseline TCR diversity in newly diagnosed patients than in healthy donors.

The method was immunoSEQ multiplex PCR; TCRdb's version includes in-frame clones alone and lacks a portion of them. Found here are approximately 60,000 clones, approximately 90% of them singletons; the top ten hold around 12%. In regard to this clone: Its antigen is not identified.

Material: peripheral blood mononuclear cells (PBMCs), obtained at baseline. The clonotype was recovered from a human donor with classical Hodgkin lymphoma. The gene calls are TRBV15 and TRBJ2-1; 10 bases map to TRBD1. CDR3 region: CATSNAGTGDNEQFF. The DNA for the CDR3 is TGTGCCACCAGCAACGCCGGGACAGGGGACAATGAGCAGTTCTTC.